Below are 30 T cell receptor beta chains sequenced from a single sample in a study of memory CD4+ T cells and cytomegalovirus serostatus (dated by TCRdb to the late 2010s). Single viable CD3+CD4+CD8-CD45RO+ cells were sorted as memory CD4+ T cells on a FACSAria II. The library was built by means of the immunoSEQ multiplex PCR assay. Held by TCRdb, this immuneACCESS table contains in-frame sequences only and omits some clones. Under half of the omission traces to an unresolved V gene where checked; the cause of the rest is unknown. In this sample the table shows about 29,000 clones, around 75% of which occur a single time. More than 0.55% of the sample belongs to the ten largest clones. Sequencing used memory CD4+ T cells from blood. These receptor sequences come from an adult in good health and CMV-seronegative.

The chain links TRBV6-5 to TRBJ1-1, with D uncertain. With 0 bases removed from V and 5 bases from J, the gap between germline ends came to 10 bases. The germline V gene encodes CDR1 MNHEY and CDR2 SVGAGI. The CDR3 is 14 amino acids. The CDR3 sequence: CASSYSLARTEAFF. The CDR3, as DNA: TGTGCCAGCAGTTACTCGCTGGCGAGGACTGAAGCTTTCTTT.

J is TRBJ2-1 and V is TRBV27, with D perhaps given as TRBD1 or TRBD2 (6 bases each). Germline assignment: CDR1 MNHEY and CDR2 SMNVEV (reference sequence). Trimming cost V 4 bases and J 4 bases, with 26 bases left between them. This CDR3 contains 19 residues. Here the CDR3 DNA reads TGTGCCAGCAGTTCTCCTTTTCCCGCGCCGGGGGCCAAATACAATGAGCAGTTCTTC. Translated, it gives CASSSPFPAPGAKYNEQFF.

The chain links TRBV21-1 to TRBJ2-7; no DNA check was done on the table's D call, TRBD2. TRBV21-1 counts as a pseudogene. The length of the CDR3 is 15 residues. In DNA form, the CDR3 reads TGTGCCAGCAGCAAATTGGGGGGGCTAGGTTACGAGCAGTACTTC. Amino acids: CASSKLGGLGYEQYF.

The chain is built from TRBV5-1 and TRBJ2-2; weak D call: TRBD1 (5 bases). From germline, CDR1 is SGHRS and CDR2 YFSETQ. The CDR3 is 15 residues long. V lost 5 bases, J lost 2 bases, and 13 bases lay in between. The CDR3 loop is CASRLRQTNTGELFF. In nucleotides, the CDR3 is TGCGCCAGCAGACTTAGACAGACCAACACCGGGGAGCTGTTTTTT.

The chain combines TRBV11-1 with TRBJ1-6; D not resolved. This CDR3 has 14 residues. The ends were cut back, 1 base at V and 7 bases at J, with 8 bases in the middle. The V gene's germline CDR1 is SGHAT and CDR2 FQDESV (reference sequence). Here the CDR3 reads CASSLGNENSPLHF. The CDR3 DNA reads as TGTGCCAGCAGCTTAGGAAATGAAAATTCACCCCTCCACTTT.

The rearrangement joins TRBV7-9 to TRBJ2-7; D is ambiguous. CDR1 is SEHNR and CDR2 is FQNEAQ in the germline V gene (reference sequence). The CDR3 spans 14 residues. V shed 5 bases and J shed 3 bases, with 14 bases lying between them. CDR3 residues: CASSPGTNNYEQYF. The CDR3 region has the DNA TGTGCCAGCAGCCCTGGAACAAACAACTACGAGCAGTACTTC.

The CDR3 loop reads CTSSLKLSGGYRNEQFF. In DNA form, the CDR3 reads TGCACCAGCAGCCTAAAATTATCGGGGGGGTACCGCAATGAGCAGTTCTTC. This chain connects TRBV1 to TRBJ2-1; whether TRBD2, the table's D call, matches the DNA was not checked. TRBV1 is a pseudogene. CDR3 length: 17 residues.

V and J are TRBV9 and TRBJ2-7; 12 bases are shared with TRBD2. V gave up 4 bases and J gave up 1 base; unmatched junction bases: 12. CDR1 is SGDLS and CDR2 is YYNGEE in the germline V gene. The CDR3 spans 18 residues. CDR3 sequence reads: CASSPRVTSGGPSYEQYF. CDR3 bases: TGTGCCAGCAGCCCCCGGGTGACTAGCGGGGGTCCTTCCTACGAGCAGTACTTC.

The CDR3 here is CASTLSASTDTQYF. The CDR3 coding sequence is TGTGCCAGCACCCTTTCTGCTAGCACAGATACGCAGTATTTT. The chain combines TRBV6-6 with TRBJ2-3; D is ambiguous. V gave up 7 bases and J gave up 0 bases, with 11 bases separating them. The CDR3 runs 14 residues. The V gene's germline CDR1 is MNHNY and CDR2 SVGAGI (reference sequence).

The V and J genes are TRBV27 and TRBJ1-6; TRBD1 agrees at 9 bases. The V gene's germline CDR1 is MNHEY and CDR2 SMNVEV (reference sequence). The J segment lost 5 bases and the V segment lost 5 bases, leaving 7 bases of the junction unmatched. The CDR3 covers 16 residues. The CDR3 here is CASSPQGARNNSPLHF. Here the CDR3 DNA reads TGTGCCAGCAGTCCACAGGGGGCAAGAAATAATTCACCCCTCCACTTT.

By sample fraction, this clone is medium-sized. This chain links TRBV7-2 with TRBJ1-1; D is uncertain. Per germline, CDR1 SGHTA and CDR2 FQGNSA. The CDR3 contains 11 residues. The ends were cut back, 2 bases at V and 4 bases at J, with 2 bases in the middle. CDR3 region: CASSLITEAFF. CDR3 nucleotide sequence: TGTGCCAGCAGCTTAATCACTGAAGCTTTCTTT.

The chain carries TRBV28 and TRBJ1-5, with 8 bases matching TRBD1. The CDR3 loop spans 17 amino acids. The ends lost 5 bases at V and 4 bases at J; junction bases unmatched: 13. Germline CDR1 MDHEN, CDR2 SYDVKM. In DNA form, the CDR3 reads TGTGCCAGCAGTCCCTGGGGGACAGGCAATTTAAATCAGCCCCAGCATTTT. Protein: CASSPWGTGNLNQPQHF.

This clone appeared a single time. In nucleotides, the CDR3 is TGTGCCAGCTCACCAGATCCCGGGCCGCCGGCCACTGAAGCTTTCTTT. This codes for CASSPDPGPPATEAFF. The chain recombines TRBV18 with TRBJ1-1; D unresolved. The germline V gene encodes CDR1 KGHSH and CDR2 LQKENI. This CDR3 region has 16 residues. The V gene lost 2 bases and the J gene lost 4 bases, with 17 bases spanning the gap.

The chain uses TRBV5-1 and TRBJ2-7, with 8 bases that match TRBD1. Per germline, CDR1 SGHRS and CDR2 YFSETQ. V shed 4 bases, J shed 4 bases, and the junction held 7 bases outside the gene matches. This CDR3 has 14 amino acids. The CDR3 nucleotides read TGCGCCAGCAGCAATGACAGGGGAAAGTACGAGCAGTACTTC. Its translation is CASSNDRGKYEQYF.

The V and J genes are TRBV7-9 and TRBJ2-1; 8 bases line up with TRBD1. The V gene's germline CDR1 is SEHNR and CDR2 FQNEAQ (reference sequence). The CDR3 has 14 residues. V lost 5 bases and J lost 6; bases outside the gene matches: 6. CDR3 residues: CASSLGTGSNEQFF. DNA for the CDR3: TGTGCCAGCAGCCTAGGGACAGGAAGCAATGAGCAGTTCTTC.

In its sample, this clone was seen a few times. The chain is built from TRBV7-9 and TRBJ1-2, with 7 bases that match TRBD1. The CDR3 loop spans 14 amino acids. Germline CDR1 is SEHNR and CDR2 is FQNEAQ (reference sequence). V shed 2 bases and J 8 bases; nucleotides not matched to a gene: 8. CDR3 DNA sequence: TGTGCCAGCAGCTTATCGGACAGGATGATCGGCTACACCTTC. It translates to CASSLSDRMIGYTF.

This clone has a handful of counts. The gene calls are TRBV5-6 and TRBJ2-7; 8 nucleotides line up with TRBD2. Germline CDR1 is SGHDT and CDR2 is YYEEEE. The CDR3 covers 14 residues. The trim removed 4 bases at V and 3 bases at J, leaving 6 bases unmatched. The CDR3 DNA follows: TGTGCCAGCAGCACCAACGGGAGGGTCTACGAGCAGTACTTC. Its translation: CASSTNGRVYEQYF.

CDR3 sequence (DNA): TGTGCCAGCAGCGTCCGGGGTAACACCGGGGAGCTGTTTTTT. Translated, it gives CASSVRGNTGELFF. This chain joins TRBV9 and TRBJ2-2, with D possibly being TRBD2 (5 bases). CDR1 is SGDLS, CDR2 YYNGEE, per germline. Deletions cut 2 bases from V and 2 bases from J, with 7 bases between. The CDR3 has 14 residues.

This rearrangement joins TRBV7-6 to TRBJ1-3; D possibly corresponds to TRBD1 (5 bases). CDR1 is SGHVS and CDR2 is FNYEAQ in the germline V gene. CDR3 length: 15 amino acids. Trimming cost V 5 bases and J 4 bases, with 15 bases left between them. The CDR3 here is CASSRDPSVGNTIYF. Written as DNA, the CDR3 is TGTGCCAGCAGCCGGGACCCCTCAGTCGGAAACACCATATATTTT.

The chain recombines TRBV9 with TRBJ2-1; unclear D gene. This CDR3 comprises 13 residues. From germline, CDR1 is SGDLS and CDR2 YYNGEE. V was cut by 0 bases and J by 4 bases, with 5 bases left in between. The CDR3: CASSVGHYNEQFF. The CDR3 region has the DNA TGTGCCAGCAGCGTAGGACATTACAATGAGCAGTTCTTC. The whole variable domain, filled in from reference TRBV9 and TRBJ2-1, reads DSGVTQTPKHLITATGQRVTLRCSPRSGDLSVYWYQQSLDQGLQFLIQYYNGEERAKGNILERFSAQQFPDLHSELNLSSLELGDSALYFCASSVGHYNEQFFGPGTRLTVL.

This chain joins TRBV4-3 and TRBJ2-1; TRBD2 agrees at 11 bases. Germline V gene data show CDR1 as LGHNA and CDR2 as YSLEER. Unmatched junction bases numbered 8, after V lost 0 bases and J lost 7 bases. This CDR3 is 17 amino acids long. CDR3 loop: CASSQDPLAGGQNEQFF. The CDR3 DNA is TGCGCCAGCAGCCAAGATCCCCTAGCGGGGGGTCAGAATGAGCAGTTCTTC.

The rearrangement uses TRBV7-9 and TRBJ2-5; possible D gene TRBD1, 6 bases. V was clipped by 4 bases and J by 2 bases, with 14 bases between them. The CDR3 spans 15 residues. Germline V CDR1 and CDR2: SEHNR, FQNEAQ (reference sequence). The CDR3 DNA sequence: TGTGCCAGCAGCTCGGCCCAGGGGCCACAAGAGACCCAGTACTTC. It codes for CASSSAQGPQETQYF.

V and J are TRBV19 and TRBJ1-2; 7 bases fit TRBD1. The V segment lost 0 bases and the J segment 8 bases; nucleotides outside the gene matches: 9. CDR1 and CDR2 (germline): LNHDA, SQIVND (reference sequence). The CDR3 spans 15 residues. The CDR3 is CASSIDLQGTRGYTF. The CDR3 bases are TGTGCCAGTAGTATAGACCTACAGGGGACCCGGGGCTACACCTTC.

The sample holds a few counts of this clone. The rearrangement joins TRBV29-1 to TRBJ1-1; the D gene is possibly TRBD1 (6 bases). The germline CDR1 and CDR2 sequences are SQVTM and ANQGSEA. V lost 2 bases to trimming and J lost 5 bases, with 12 bases between them. CDR3 length equals 13 residues. The CDR3 loop is CSVESTGWTEAFF. Here the CDR3 DNA reads TGCAGCGTTGAAAGTACAGGGTGGACTGAAGCTTTCTTT.

V gene TRBV28 combines with J gene TRBJ1-2, with D perhaps TRBD1 (5 bases). The V and J ends lost 4 bases and 1 base respectively, with 16 bases between them. The CDR3 length is 16 residues. Germline CDR1 MDHEN, CDR2 SYDVKM. The CDR3 reads CASSSQKGTLNYGYTF. The CDR3, as DNA: TGTGCCAGCAGTTCCCAGAAAGGGACGCTTAACTATGGCTACACCTTC.

This clone was found once. This chain connects TRBV6-1 to TRBJ1-4; 9 bases fit TRBD1. The CDR3 contains 17 residues. With V trimmed by 4 bases and J by 0 bases, 6 bases remained unmatched. In germline, CDR1 is MNHNS, CDR2 SASEGT. The CDR3 spells CASSGQGGHATNEKLFF. In DNA, the CDR3 is TGTGCCAGCAGTGGACAGGGGGGCCATGCAACTAATGAAAAACTGTTTTTT.

This sequence joins TRBV7-8 and TRBJ1-5; 10 nucleotides line up with TRBD1. The CDR3 loop spans 15 amino acids. CDR1 is SGHVS, CDR2 FQNEAQ, per germline. V gave up 0 bases and J gave up 7 bases; unmatched junction bases: 3. CDR3 DNA sequence: TGTGCCAGCAGCTTAGCGGGGGACAGGGGCCAGCCCCAGCATTTT. This translates into CASSLAGDRGQPQHF.

V gene TRBV6-1 combines with J gene TRBJ2-5, with 7 nucleotides matching TRBD1. Germline-derived CDR1 and CDR2 are MNHNS and SASEGT. CDR3 size: 13 residues. With V trimmed by 7 bases and J by 5 bases, 7 bases remained unmatched. CDR3 residues: CASTNRGRETQYF. DNA for the CDR3: TGTGCCAGCACAAACAGGGGTAGGGAGACCCAGTACTTC.

The chain uses TRBV10-2 and TRBJ2-3, with TRBD2 matching over 12 bases. Germline V gene lookup returns CDR1 WSHSY and CDR2 SAAADI. The CDR3 has 17 residues. Losses at the gene ends were 8 bases for V and 0 bases for J; bases not matched to a gene: 9. This CDR3 reads CASQRASGGASTDTQYF. DNA of the CDR3: TGCGCCAGCCAACGGGCTAGCGGGGGGGCTAGCACAGATACGCAGTATTTT.

CDR3 nucleotides: TGCGCCAGCAGCATAGGGCAGAACACTGAAGCTTTCTTT. This encodes CASSIGQNTEAFF. The chain joins TRBV5-1 to TRBJ1-1; D gene uncertain. The germline V gene has CDR1 SGHRS and CDR2 YFSETQ. There are 13 residues in the CDR3. Trimming shortened V by 4 bases and J by 1 base, and 8 bases separated the two germline ends.